This TCR beta chain is drawn from a study of cytomegalovirus exposure and HLA in healthy donors. Findings of the study overall: In presence/absence analyses, roughly uniform sequencing depth across donors was assumed. Excluded were some V segments that proved indistinguishable, including TRBV6-2 and TRBV6-3.

CDR1 is MNHNS and CDR2 is SASEGT in the germline V gene. The CDR3 has 15 amino acids. V shed 6 bases and J 4 bases; nucleotides not matched to a gene: 12. With regard to this clone: Its matching antigen is unknown.

Primers: 60 Vbeta forward and 13 Jbeta reverse. Sequenced by immunoSEQ multiplex PCR; TCRdb stores in-frame clones only, minus some. The sample comprises under 200,000 clones, more than 75% of which are singletons, and 13% to 15% rests with the top ten. The clonotype was recovered from a woman in her thirties in good health and CMV-seropositive. Sequenced material: PBMCs. The rearrangement uses TRBV6-1 and TRBJ2-7; 7 bases are shared with TRBD1. The CDR3, as DNA: TGTGCCAGCAGAGAAAGACAGGGAGACTTTTACGAGCAGTACTTC. Translated, it gives CASRERQGDFYEQYF.